This TCR beta chain was sequenced for a study of sequential checkpoint blockade in melanoma. Treatment here: randomized to nivolumab then ipilimumab (arm A) or the reverse (arm B). Generated by immunoSEQ multiplex PCR, the TCRdb table keeps only in-frame clones and is missing some. The table records around 18,000 clones, about 66% of them present only once. Germline V gene sequence: CDR1 MNHEY, CDR2 SMNVEV (reference sequence). Trimming stripped 5 bases from V and 5 bases from J, with 7 bases between. This CDR3 spans 11 amino acids. Sequences were derived from CD8+ T cells sorted from blood (inferred from file names), sampled from a patient given nivolumab and ipilimumab in sequence. The chain joins TRBV27 to TRBJ2-7; D is unresolved. This sequence originates from a human donor with melanoma. The CDR3 region is CASSHSHEQYF. The DNA of the CDR3 is TGTGCCAGCAGTCACAGCCACGAGCAGTACTTC.